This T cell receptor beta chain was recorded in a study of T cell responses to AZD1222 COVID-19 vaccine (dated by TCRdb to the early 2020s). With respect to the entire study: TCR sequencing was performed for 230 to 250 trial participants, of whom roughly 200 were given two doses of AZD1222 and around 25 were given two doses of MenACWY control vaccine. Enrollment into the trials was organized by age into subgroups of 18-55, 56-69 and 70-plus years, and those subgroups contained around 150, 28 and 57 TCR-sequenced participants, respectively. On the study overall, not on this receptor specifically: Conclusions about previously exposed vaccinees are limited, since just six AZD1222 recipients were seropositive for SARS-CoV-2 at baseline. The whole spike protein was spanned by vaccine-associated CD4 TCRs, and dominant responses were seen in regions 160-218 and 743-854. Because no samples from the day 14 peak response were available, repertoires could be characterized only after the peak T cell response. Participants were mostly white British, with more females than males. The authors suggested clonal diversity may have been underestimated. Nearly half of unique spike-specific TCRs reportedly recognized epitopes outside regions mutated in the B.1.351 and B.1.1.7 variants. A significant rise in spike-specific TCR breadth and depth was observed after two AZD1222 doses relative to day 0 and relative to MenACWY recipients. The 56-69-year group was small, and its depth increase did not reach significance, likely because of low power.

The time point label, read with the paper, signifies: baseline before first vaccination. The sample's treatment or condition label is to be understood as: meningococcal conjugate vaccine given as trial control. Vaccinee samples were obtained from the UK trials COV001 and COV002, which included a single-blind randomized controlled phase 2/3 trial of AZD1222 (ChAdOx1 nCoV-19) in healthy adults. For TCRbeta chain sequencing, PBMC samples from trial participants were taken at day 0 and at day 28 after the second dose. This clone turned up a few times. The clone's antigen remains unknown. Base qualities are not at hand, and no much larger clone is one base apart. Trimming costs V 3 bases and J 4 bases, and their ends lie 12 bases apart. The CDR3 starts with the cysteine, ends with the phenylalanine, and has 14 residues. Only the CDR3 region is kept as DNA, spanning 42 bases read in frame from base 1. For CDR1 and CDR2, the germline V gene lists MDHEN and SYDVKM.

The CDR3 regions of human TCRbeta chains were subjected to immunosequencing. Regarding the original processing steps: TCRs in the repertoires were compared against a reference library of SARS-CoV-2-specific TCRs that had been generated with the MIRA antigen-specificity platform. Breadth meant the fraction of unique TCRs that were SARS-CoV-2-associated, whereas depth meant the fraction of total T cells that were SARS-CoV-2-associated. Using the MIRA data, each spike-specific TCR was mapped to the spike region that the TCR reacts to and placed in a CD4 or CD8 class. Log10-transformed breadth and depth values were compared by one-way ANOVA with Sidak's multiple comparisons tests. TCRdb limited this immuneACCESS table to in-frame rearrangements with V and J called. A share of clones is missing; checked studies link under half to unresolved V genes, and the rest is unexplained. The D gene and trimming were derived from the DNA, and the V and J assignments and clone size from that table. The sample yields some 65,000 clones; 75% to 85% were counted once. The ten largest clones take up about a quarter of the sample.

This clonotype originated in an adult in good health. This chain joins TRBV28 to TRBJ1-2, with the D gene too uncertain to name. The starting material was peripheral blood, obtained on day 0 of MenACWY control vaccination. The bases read TGTGCCAGCAGTTTTAGGGATCGTGGCTATGGCTACACCTTC. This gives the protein CASSFRDRGYGYTF.